This T cell receptor (beta chain) was identified during a study of T cell responses to AZD1222 COVID-19 vaccine. Study-wide results and limits: Nearly half of spike-specific TCRs reportedly target variant regions that are unmutated in the B.1.351 and B.1.1.7 variants. The CD4 TCRs associated with vaccination extended across spike and predominated at 160-218 and 743-854. A rise in Spike-specific TCR breadth and depth followed two AZD1222 doses. Only a handful of AZD1222 recipients, more than five in all, had baseline seropositivity.

There are 17 residues in the CDR3. Details on this clone: Its antigen is still unknown.

Method: immunoSEQ multiplex PCR; TCRdb's copy keeps in-frame clones and lacks some. Seen here are 85,000 to 100,000 clones, just over 90% observed once, and the top ten hold about 9%. This sample comprised peripheral blood, obtained 28 days after the second AZD1222 dose. The sequence came from an adult who received the AZD1222 COVID-19 vaccine. The chain is built from TRBV21-1 and TRBJ1-2. TRBV21-1 is a pseudogene. The CDR3 protein is CASSKGGEQGSSYGYTF. The CDR3 bases are TGTGCCAGCAGCAAAGGGGGGGAACAGGGAAGTTCCTATGGCTACACCTTC.